Listed below are T cell receptor beta chains from one sample, sequenced in a study of blood T cell repertoires in COVID-19. Using immunoSEQ multiplex PCR, the repertoire was profiled, and TCRdb retains in-frame clones only, with some absent. The sample consists of tens of thousands of clones, more than 80% of them appearing once. Sequenced: peripheral blood. The source is a man aged 25-40 years with acute or convalescent COVID-19. The CDR3 runs from the conserved cysteine through the conserved F or W. A D gene is named only where the DNA matches it firmly. Only some rows state a clone size, as once, few, many or a class for expanded clones.

abundance	d_gene	v_gene	j_gene	CDR3aa	CDR3nt
few	TRBD2	TRBV5-4	TRBJ2-7	CASSLKLAGPYEQYF	TGTGCCAGCAGCTTAAAACTAGCGGGCCCCTACGAGCAGTACTTC
.	TRBD2	TRBV9	TRBJ2-5	CASSVPRGRGQETQYF	TGTGCCAGCAGCGTTCCTCGCGGGAGGGGGCAAGAGACCCAGTACTTC
.	.	TRBV27	TRBJ1-1	CASSLYGEEAFF	TGTGCCAGCAGTTTATACGGGGAGGAGGCTTTCTTT
.	TRBD2	TRBV4-1	TRBJ2-5	CASSLGLAETQYF	TGCGCCAGCAGCCTCGGACTAGCGGAGACCCAGTACTTC
.	TRBD2	TRBV29-1	TRBJ2-1	CSVYSGSSYNEQFF	TGCAGCGTTTATAGCGGGAGCTCCTACAATGAGCAGTTCTTC
.	TRBD1	TRBV18	TRBJ1-4	CASSRDRDNEKLFF	TGTGCCAGCTCGCGGGACAGAGACAATGAAAAACTGTTTTTT
once	TRBD2	TRBV27	TRBJ2-1	CATSWIAGNNEQFF	TGTGCCACCTCCTGGATAGCGGGCAACAATGAGCAGTTCTTC
.	.	TRBV28	TRBJ1-5	CASSPNKTPQGIGINQPQHF	TGTGCCAGCAGTCCTAACAAAACCCCACAGGGAATTGGGATCAATCAGCCCCAGCATTTT
.	TRBD2	TRBV10-3	TRBJ2-1	CAISEPTSGREGEQFF	TGTGCCATCAGTGAGCCGACTAGCGGGAGGGAAGGTGAGCAGTTCTTC
.	.	TRBV9	TRBJ2-1	CASSGRLVQFDEQFF	TGTGCCAGCAGCGGGAGACTAGTCCAATTTGATGAGCAGTTCTTC
.	.	TRBV28	TRBJ1-2	CASRLGSGYTF	TGTGCCAGCAGACTGGGGAGTGGCTACACCTTC
.	.	TRBV19	TRBJ1-5	CASSPPGIFMGQPQHF	TGTGCCAGTAGTCCCCCCGGGATTTTCATGGGTCAGCCCCAGCATTTT